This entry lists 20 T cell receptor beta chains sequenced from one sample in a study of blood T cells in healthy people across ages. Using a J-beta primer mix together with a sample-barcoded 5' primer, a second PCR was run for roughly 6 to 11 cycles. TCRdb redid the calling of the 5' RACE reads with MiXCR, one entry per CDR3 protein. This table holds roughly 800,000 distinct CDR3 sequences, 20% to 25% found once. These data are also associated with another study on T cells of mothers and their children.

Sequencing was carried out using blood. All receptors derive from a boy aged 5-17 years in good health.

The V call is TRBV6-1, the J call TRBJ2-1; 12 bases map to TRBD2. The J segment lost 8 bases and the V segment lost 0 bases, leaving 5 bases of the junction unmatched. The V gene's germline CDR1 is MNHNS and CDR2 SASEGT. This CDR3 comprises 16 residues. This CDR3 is CASSEATLAGGDEQFF. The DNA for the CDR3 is TGTGCCAGCAGTGAAGCGACACTAGCGGGAGGTGATGAGCAGTTCTTC.

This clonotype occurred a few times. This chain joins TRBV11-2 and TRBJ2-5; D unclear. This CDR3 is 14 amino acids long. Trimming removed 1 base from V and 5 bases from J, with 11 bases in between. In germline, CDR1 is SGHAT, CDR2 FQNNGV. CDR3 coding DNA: TGTGCCAGCAGCTTAGTTCGAGCGTCGGAGACCCAGTACTTC. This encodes CASSLVRASETQYF.

The CDR3, as DNA: TGCGCCAGCAGCCAAGATTTGGGAGTTTACGAGCAGTACTTC. Translated, it gives CASSQDLGVYEQYF. The chain couples TRBV4-3 to TRBJ2-7; TRBD2 might be the D (5 bases). The germline CDR1 and CDR2 sequences are LGHNA and YSLEER. V lost 0 bases to trimming and J lost 4 bases, with 10 bases between them. CDR3 length: 14 residues.

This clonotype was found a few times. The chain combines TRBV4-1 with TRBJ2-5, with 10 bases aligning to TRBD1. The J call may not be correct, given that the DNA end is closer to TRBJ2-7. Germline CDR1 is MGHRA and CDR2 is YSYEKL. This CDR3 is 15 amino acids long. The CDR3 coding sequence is TGCGCCAGCAGCCAAGAGGAGACAGGGGGCGTCGAGCAGTACTTC. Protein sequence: CASSQEETGGVEQYF.

The DNA of the CDR3 is TGTGCCAGCAGTTACCCGGGACAGCCGACTAATGAAAAACTGTTTTTT. Residues: CASSYPGQPTNEKLFF. The chain uses TRBV6-6 and TRBJ1-4; 7 nucleotides line up with TRBD1. This CDR3 region has 16 residues. Looked up from germline, CDR1 is MNHNY and CDR2 is SVGAGI (reference sequence). The V gene end was trimmed by 2 bases and the J gene end by 2 bases; junction bases not matched to a gene: 5.

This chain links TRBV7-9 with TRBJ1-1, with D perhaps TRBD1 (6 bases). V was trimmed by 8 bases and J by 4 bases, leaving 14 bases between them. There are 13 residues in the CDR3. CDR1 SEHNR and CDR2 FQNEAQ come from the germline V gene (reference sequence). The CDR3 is CASGYGGSTEAFF. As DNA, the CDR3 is TGTGCCAGCGGCTATGGGGGCAGCACTGAAGCTTTCTTT.

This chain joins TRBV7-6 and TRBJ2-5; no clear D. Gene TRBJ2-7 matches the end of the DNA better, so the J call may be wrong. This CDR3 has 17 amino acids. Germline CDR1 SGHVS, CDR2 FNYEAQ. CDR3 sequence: CASSLGERTQSSYEQYF. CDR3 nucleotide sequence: TGTGCCAGCAGCTTAGGAGAAAGGACCCAAAGCTCCTACGAGCAGTACTTC.

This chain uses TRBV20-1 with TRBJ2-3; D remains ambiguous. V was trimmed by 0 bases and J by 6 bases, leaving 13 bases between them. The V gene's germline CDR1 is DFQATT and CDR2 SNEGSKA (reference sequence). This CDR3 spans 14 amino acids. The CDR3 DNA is TGCAGTGCTAGAGATGGATCCGTGGGGGATACGCAGTATTTT. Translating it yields CSARDGSVGDTQYF.

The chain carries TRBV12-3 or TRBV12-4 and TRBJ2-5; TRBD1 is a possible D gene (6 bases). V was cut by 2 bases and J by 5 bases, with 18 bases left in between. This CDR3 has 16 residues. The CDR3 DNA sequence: TGTGCCAGCAGTTTAATTACAGGGCGCTCATTCGAGACCCAGTACTTC. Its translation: CASSLITGRSFETQYF.

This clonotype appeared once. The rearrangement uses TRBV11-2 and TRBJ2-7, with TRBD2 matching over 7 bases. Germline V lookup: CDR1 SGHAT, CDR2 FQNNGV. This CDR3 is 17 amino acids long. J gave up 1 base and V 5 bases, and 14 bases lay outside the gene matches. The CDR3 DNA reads TGTGCCAGCAGCGACCAAGGATGGCGGGGGTTTTCCTACGAGCAGTACTTC. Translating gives CASSDQGWRGFSYEQYF.

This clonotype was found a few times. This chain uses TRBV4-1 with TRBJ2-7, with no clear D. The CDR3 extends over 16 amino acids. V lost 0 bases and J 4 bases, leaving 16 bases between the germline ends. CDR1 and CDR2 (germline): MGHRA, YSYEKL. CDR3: CASSQDSTWQDYEQYF. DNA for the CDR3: TGCGCCAGCAGCCAAGATTCTACGTGGCAGGATTACGAGCAGTACTTC.

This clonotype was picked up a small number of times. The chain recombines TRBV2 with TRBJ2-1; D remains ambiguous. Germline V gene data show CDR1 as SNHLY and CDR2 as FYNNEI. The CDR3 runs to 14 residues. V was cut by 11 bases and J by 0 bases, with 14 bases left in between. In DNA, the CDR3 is TGTGCCGGCCGAGGTTGGGACTCCTACAATGAGCAGTTCTTC. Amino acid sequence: CAGRGWDSYNEQFF.

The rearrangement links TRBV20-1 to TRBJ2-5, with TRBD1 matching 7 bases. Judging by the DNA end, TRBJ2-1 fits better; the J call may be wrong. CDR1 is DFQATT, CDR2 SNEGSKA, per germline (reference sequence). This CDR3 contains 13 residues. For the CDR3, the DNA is TGCAGTGCCCCCGGACAGGAAAACAATGAGCAGTTCTTC. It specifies CSAPGQENNEQFF.

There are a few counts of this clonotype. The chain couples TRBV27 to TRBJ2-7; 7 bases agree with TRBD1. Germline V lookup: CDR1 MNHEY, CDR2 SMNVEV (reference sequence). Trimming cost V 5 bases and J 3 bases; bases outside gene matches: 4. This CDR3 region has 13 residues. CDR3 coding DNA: TGTGCCAGCAGTCCAGGGGGTAACTACGAGCAGTACTTC. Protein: CASSPGGNYEQYF.

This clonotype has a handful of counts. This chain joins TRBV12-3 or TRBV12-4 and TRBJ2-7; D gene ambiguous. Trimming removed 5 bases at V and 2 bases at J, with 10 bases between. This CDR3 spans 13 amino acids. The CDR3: CASSDPGAYEQYF. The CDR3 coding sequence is TGTGCCAGCAGTGATCCTGGGGCCTACGAGCAGTACTTC.

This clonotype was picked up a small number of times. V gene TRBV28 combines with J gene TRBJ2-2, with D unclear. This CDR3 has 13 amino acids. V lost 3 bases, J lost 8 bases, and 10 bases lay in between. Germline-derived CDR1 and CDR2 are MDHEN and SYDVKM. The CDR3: CASSFRSSGELFF. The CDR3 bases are TGTGCCAGCAGTTTTCGGAGCTCGGGGGAGCTGTTTTTT.

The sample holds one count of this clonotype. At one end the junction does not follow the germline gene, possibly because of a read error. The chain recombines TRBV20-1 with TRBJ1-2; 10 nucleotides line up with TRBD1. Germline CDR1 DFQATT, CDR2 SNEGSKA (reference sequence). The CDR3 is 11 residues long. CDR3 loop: CSAVPGQGSVF. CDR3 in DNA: TGCAGTGCTGTTCCGGGACAGGGGTCCGTCTTC.

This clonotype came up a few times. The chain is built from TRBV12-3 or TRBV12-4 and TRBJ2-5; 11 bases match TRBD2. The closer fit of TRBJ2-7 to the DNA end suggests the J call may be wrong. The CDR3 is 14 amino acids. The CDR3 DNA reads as TGTGCCAGCAAAGATAGCGGGGGGGCGAACGAGCAGTACTTC. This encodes CASKDSGGANEQYF.

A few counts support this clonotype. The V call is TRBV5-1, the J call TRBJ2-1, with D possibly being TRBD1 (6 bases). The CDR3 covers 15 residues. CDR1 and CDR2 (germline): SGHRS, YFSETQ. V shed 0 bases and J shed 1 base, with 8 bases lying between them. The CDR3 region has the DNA TGCGCCAGCAGCTTGGGGACAGAGTCCTACAATGAGCAGTTCTTC. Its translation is CASSLGTESYNEQFF. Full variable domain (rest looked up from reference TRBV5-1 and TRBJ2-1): KAGVTQTPRYLIKTRGQQVTLSCSPISGHRSVSWYQQTPGQGLQFLFEYFSETQRNKGNFPGRFSGRQFSNSRSEMNVSTLELGDSALYLCASSLGTESYNEQFFGPGTRLTVL.

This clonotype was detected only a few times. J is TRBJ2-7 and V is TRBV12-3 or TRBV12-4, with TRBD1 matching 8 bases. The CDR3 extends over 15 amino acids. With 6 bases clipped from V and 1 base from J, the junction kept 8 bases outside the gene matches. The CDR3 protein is CASRVDRGPSYEQYF. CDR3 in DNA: TGTGCCAGCAGAGTAGACAGGGGCCCGTCCTACGAGCAGTACTTC.